The 19 T cell receptor beta chains given below trace back to one sample, sequenced in a study of cytomegalovirus exposure and HLA in healthy donors. Primers: 60 Vbeta forward and 13 Jbeta reverse. Profiling relied on immunoSEQ multiplex PCR, and the TCRdb table lists in-frame clones only, not all of them. The sample yields about 120,000 clones, of which the top ten take up more than 3.5%. Sample: PBMCs. The receptors originated from a man in his thirties or forties in good health and CMV-seronegative.

The rearrangement joins TRBV19 to TRBJ2-4; D gene unclear. This CDR3 spans 15 amino acids. V lost 5 bases to trimming and J lost 4 bases, with 15 bases between them. Germline loops: CDR1 LNHDA, CDR2 SQIVND (reference sequence). Here the CDR3 reads CASSAATQGKNIQYF. CDR3 coding DNA: TGTGCCAGTAGTGCCGCGACACAAGGAAAAAACATTCAGTACTTC.

This chain uses TRBV9 with TRBJ1-3; D not resolved. Germline V gene sequence: CDR1 SGDLS, CDR2 YYNGEE. This CDR3 region has 14 residues. Trimming took off 3 bases at V and 1 base at J, with 8 bases between the two ends. The CDR3 is CASSAGESGNTIYF. For the CDR3, the DNA is TGTGCCAGCAGCGCCGGGGAATCTGGAAACACCATATATTTT. Complete variable domain (other parts from reference TRBV9 and TRBJ1-3): DSGVTQTPKHLITATGQRVTLRCSPRSGDLSVYWYQQSLDQGLQFLIQYYNGEERAKGNILERFSAQQFPDLHSELNLSSLELGDSALYFCASSAGESGNTIYFGEGSWLTVV.

This chain links TRBV7-2 with TRBJ1-2, with D tentatively TRBD1 (5 bases). CDR1 and CDR2 (germline): SGHTA, FQGNSA. The CDR3 runs to 13 residues. The V gene lost 5 bases and the J gene lost 4 bases, with 11 bases spanning the gap. For the CDR3, the DNA is TGTGCCAGCAGCCCGACAGTACTCTATGGCTACACCTTC. As protein: CASSPTVLYGYTF.

The chain uses TRBV5-1 and TRBJ1-6, with D perhaps matching TRBD1 (6 bases). The germline CDR1 and CDR2 sequences are SGHRS and YFSETQ. Trimming took off 4 bases at V and 10 bases at J, with 18 bases between the two ends. This CDR3 spans 15 amino acids. The CDR3 spells CASSVGRGTMSPLHF. CDR3 nucleotide sequence: TGCGCCAGCAGCGTTGGCAGGGGAACCATGTCACCCCTCCACTTT.

The chain links TRBV19 to TRBJ1-3; a weak D match, TRBD1 (6 bases). This CDR3 is 14 amino acids long. Trimming cost V 10 bases and J 0 bases, with 13 bases left between them. Looked up from germline, CDR1 is LNHDA and CDR2 is SQIVND (reference sequence). The CDR3 DNA reads TGTGCCACCAGCCGGGACACCTCTGGAAACACCATATATTTT. It is translated as CATSRDTSGNTIYF.

The V and J genes are TRBV7-9 and TRBJ1-3, with TRBD1 matching 7 bases. The CDR3 has 17 residues. From germline, CDR1 is SEHNR and CDR2 FQNEAQ (reference sequence). Germline trimming cut 7 bases from V and 0 bases from J; bases unmatched to any gene: 12. CDR3 protein: CASTRGARQGSGNTIYF. The CDR3 nucleotides are TGTGCCAGCACTCGAGGGGCCAGACAGGGCTCTGGAAACACCATATATTTT. Together with reference TRBV7-9 and TRBJ1-3, the CDR3 gives the full variable domain: DTGVSQNPRHKITKRGQNVTFRCDPISEHNRLYWYRQTLGQGPEFLTYFQNEAQLEKSRLLSDRFSAERPKGSFSTLEIQRTEQGDSAMYLCASTRGARQGSGNTIYFGEGSWLTVV.

For this clone: Within the sample, other DNA sequences also encode this same CDR3. This chain uses TRBV4-3 with TRBJ1-1; D is perhaps TRBD1 (5 bases). V was pared by 0 bases and J by 1 base, with 9 bases between. CDR1 and CDR2 from the germline V gene are LGHNA and YSLEER. CDR3 size: 15 residues. CDR3 sequence reads: CASSQDEGANTEAFF. CDR3 nucleotides: TGCGCCAGCAGCCAAGATGAAGGGGCGAACACTGAAGCTTTCTTT.

This chain uses TRBV6-5 with TRBJ2-7; perhaps TRBD1 as D (5 bases). V was cut by 4 bases and J by 11 bases, with 12 bases left in between. This CDR3 is 11 amino acids long. Germline V gene data show CDR1 as MNHEY and CDR2 as SVGAGI. The CDR3 coding sequence is TGTGCCAGCAGTTCCGGACATCAAGAGTACTTC. Its translation is CASSSGHQEYF.

J is TRBJ2-1 and V is TRBV7-6; 7 bases are shared with TRBD1. V dropped 5 bases and J dropped 10; count of bases not matched to a gene: 8. Germline-derived CDR1 and CDR2 are SGHVS and FNYEAQ. The CDR3 totals 13 residues. The CDR3 is CASSTLDRDEQFF. For the CDR3, the DNA is TGTGCCAGCAGCACTCTTGACAGGGACGAGCAGTTCTTC.

The rearrangement joins TRBV10-3 to TRBJ2-7; the D gene is possibly TRBD1 (6 bases). The germline V gene encodes CDR1 ENHRY and CDR2 SYGVKD. The CDR3 runs to 12 residues. The V and J ends lost 10 bases and 6 bases respectively, with 16 bases between them. CDR3 nucleotides: TGTGCCACAGGGGTTGACCCCTCCGAGCAGTACTTC. It specifies CATGVDPSEQYF.

V and J are TRBV4-2 and TRBJ2-1; 13 nucleotides agree with TRBD2. The CDR3 has 15 amino acids. With V trimmed by 4 bases and J by 8 bases, 5 bases remained unmatched. CDR1 is LGHNA, CDR2 YNFKEQ, per germline. CDR3 nucleotide sequence: TGTGCCAGCAGCCCCACTAGCGGGGGGGAATATGAGCAGTTCTTC. Its protein product is CASSPTSGGEYEQFF.

V and J are TRBV4-2 and TRBJ2-7; 9 positions agree with TRBD2. Losses at the gene ends were 4 bases for V and 7 bases for J; bases not matched to a gene: 14. Germline assignment: CDR1 LGHNA and CDR2 YNFKEQ. This CDR3 has 16 amino acids. DNA of the CDR3: TGTGCCAGCAGCCGGACATATCTAGCGGGGCGTAAGGAGCAGTACTTC. Residues: CASSRTYLAGRKEQYF.

The J gene is TRBJ2-1, the V gene TRBV7-9; TRBD2 is a possible D gene (6 bases). The CDR3 spans 16 residues. With 1 base removed from V and 4 bases from J, the gap between germline ends came to 14 bases. Looked up from germline, CDR1 is SEHNR and CDR2 is FQNEAQ (reference sequence). CDR3 in DNA: TGTGCCAGCAGCTTAGGTCTCGGGGACTCTTACAATGAGCAGTTCTTC. Translating gives CASSLGLGDSYNEQFF.

The chain is built from TRBV7-9 and TRBJ1-5, with TRBD1 as a possible D gene (6 bases). The CDR3 has 15 amino acids. CDR1 is SEHNR and CDR2 is FQNEAQ in the germline V gene (reference sequence). V lost 5 bases to trimming and J lost 6 bases, with 17 bases between them. This chain's CDR3 is CASSPLAGARQPQHF. CDR3 nucleotides: TGTGCCAGCAGCCCCCTGGCAGGGGCCCGTCAGCCCCAGCATTTT.

J is TRBJ2-7 and V is TRBV9; 11 positions match TRBD2. The trim removed 1 base at V and 1 base at J, leaving 1 base unmatched. Germline V gene sequence: CDR1 SGDLS, CDR2 YYNGEE. This CDR3 spans 15 amino acids. The chain's CDR3 is CASSVSSGGSYEQYF. Here the CDR3 DNA reads TGTGCCAGCAGCGTATCTAGCGGGGGGTCCTACGAGCAGTACTTC.

The rearrangement joins TRBV11-2 to TRBJ1-4; no reliable D call. This CDR3 contains 15 residues. The V gene's germline CDR1 is SGHAT and CDR2 FQNNGV. Trimming left V 1 base short and J 6 bases short, with 12 bases between. CDR3 region: CASSLGGESHEKLFF. The CDR3 DNA reads TGTGCCAGCAGCTTAGGTGGGGAGTCTCATGAAAAACTGTTTTTT.

The chain recombines TRBV6-5 with TRBJ1-1; tentatively, D is TRBD1 (6 bases). Trimming cost V 6 bases and J 2 bases, with 10 bases left between them. CDR1 MNHEY and CDR2 SVGAGI come from the germline V gene. CDR3 size: 13 residues. This CDR3 is CASRRTVNTEAFF. CDR3 bases: TGTGCCAGCAGGAGGACAGTCAACACTGAAGCTTTCTTT.

The rearrangement joins TRBV7-6 to TRBJ2-2, with 10 bases aligning to TRBD2. From germline, CDR1 is SGHVS and CDR2 FNYEAQ. V was clipped by 5 bases and J by 4 bases; unmatched bases: 16. There are 19 residues in the CDR3. Written as DNA, the CDR3 is TGTGCCAGCAGCCCCCGGCCAGCGGGGGGGCAATATGGCACCGGGGAGCTGTTTTTT. It is translated as CASSPRPAGGQYGTGELFF.

The chain uses TRBV7-9 and TRBJ1-1; D is possibly TRBD1 (5 bases). CDR1 SEHNR and CDR2 FQNEAQ come from the germline V gene (reference sequence). The V end was cut by 5 bases, the J end by 4 bases, with 17 bases between. The CDR3 contains 15 residues. The CDR3 coding sequence is TGTGCCAGCAGCCCTACATGGGTGGGGGGCACTGAAGCTTTCTTT. This translates into CASSPTWVGGTEAFF.